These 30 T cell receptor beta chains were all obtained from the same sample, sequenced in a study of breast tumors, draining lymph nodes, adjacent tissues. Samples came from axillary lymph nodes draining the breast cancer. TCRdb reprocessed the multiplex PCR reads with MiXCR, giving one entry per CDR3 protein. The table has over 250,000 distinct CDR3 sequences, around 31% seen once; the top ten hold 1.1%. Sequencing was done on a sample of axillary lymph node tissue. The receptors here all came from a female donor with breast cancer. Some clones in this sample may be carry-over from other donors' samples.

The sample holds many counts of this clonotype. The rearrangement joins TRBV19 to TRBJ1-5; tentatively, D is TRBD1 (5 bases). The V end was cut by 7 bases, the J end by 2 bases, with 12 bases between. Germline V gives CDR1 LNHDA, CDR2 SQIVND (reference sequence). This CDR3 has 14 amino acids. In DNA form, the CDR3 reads TGTGCCAGTAACCGGATGGGGGGCAATCAGCCCCAGCATTTT. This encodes CASNRMGGNQPQHF.

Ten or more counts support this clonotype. CDR3 bases: TGTGCCAGCAGCCACCTCAGGGGGAAAGACGAGCAGTACTTC. This codes for CASSHLRGKDEQYF. The chain has TRBV7-2 and TRBJ2-7, with 7 positions matching TRBD1. J gave up 5 bases and V 5 bases, and 9 bases lay outside the gene matches. In germline, CDR1 is SGHTA, CDR2 FQGNSA. The CDR3 sequence is 14 residues long.

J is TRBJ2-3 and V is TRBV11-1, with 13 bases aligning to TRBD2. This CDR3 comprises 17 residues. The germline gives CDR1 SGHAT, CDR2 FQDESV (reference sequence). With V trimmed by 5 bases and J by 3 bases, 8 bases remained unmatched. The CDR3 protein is CASSHDGTSGNTDTQYF. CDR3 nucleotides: TGTGCCAGCAGCCACGATGGGACTAGCGGGAATACAGATACGCAGTATTTT.

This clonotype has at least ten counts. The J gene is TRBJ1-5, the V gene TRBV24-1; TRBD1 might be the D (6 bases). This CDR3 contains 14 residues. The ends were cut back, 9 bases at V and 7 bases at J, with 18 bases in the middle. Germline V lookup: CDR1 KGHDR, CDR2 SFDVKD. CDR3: CATYFRQVRQPQHF. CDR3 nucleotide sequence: TGTGCCACCTATTTCCGACAGGTCAGACAGCCCCAGCATTTT.

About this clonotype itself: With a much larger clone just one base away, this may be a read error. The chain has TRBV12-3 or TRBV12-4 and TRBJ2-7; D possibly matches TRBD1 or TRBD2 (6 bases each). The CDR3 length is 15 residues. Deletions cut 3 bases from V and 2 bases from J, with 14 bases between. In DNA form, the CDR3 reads TGTGCCAGCAGTTTCGGGGGACAAGTAACCTACGAGCAGTACTTC. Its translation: CASSFGGQVTYEQYF.

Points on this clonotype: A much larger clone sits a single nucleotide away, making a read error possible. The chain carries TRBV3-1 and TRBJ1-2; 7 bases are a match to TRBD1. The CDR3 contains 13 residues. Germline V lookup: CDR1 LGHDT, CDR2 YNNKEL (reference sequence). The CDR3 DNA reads TGTGCCAGCAGTCGGGACAGCAGCTATGGCTACGCCTTC. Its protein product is CASSRDSSYGYAF.

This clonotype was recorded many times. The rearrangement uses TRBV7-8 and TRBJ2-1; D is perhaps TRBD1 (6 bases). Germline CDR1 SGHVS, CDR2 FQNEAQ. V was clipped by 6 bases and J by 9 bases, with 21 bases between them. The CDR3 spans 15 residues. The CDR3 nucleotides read TGTGCCAGCAGTAAGGGGTGGGTGGGGGCGGGTGAGCAGTTCTTC. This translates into CASSKGWVGAGEQFF. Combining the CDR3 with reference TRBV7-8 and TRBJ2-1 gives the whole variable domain GAGVSQSPRYKVAKRGQDVALRCDPISGHVSLFWYQQALGQGPEFLTYFQNEAQLDKSGLPSDRFFAERPEGSVSTLKIQRTQQEDSAVYLCASSKGWVGAGEQFFGPGTRLTVL.

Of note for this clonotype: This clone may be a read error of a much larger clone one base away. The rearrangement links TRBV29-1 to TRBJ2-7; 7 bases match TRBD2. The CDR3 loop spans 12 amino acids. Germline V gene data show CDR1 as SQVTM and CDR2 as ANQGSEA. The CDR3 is CAGRESSCEQYF. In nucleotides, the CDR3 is TGCGCAGGGCGGGAGAGCTCCTGCGAGCAGTACTTC.

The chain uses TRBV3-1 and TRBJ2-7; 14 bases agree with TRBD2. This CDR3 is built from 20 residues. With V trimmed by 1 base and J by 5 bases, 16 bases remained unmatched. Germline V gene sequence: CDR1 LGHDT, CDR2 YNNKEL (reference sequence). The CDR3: CASSQGVPGLAGAPFHEQYF. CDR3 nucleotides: TGTGCCAGCAGCCAAGGGGTGCCGGGACTAGCGGGAGCACCGTTTCACGAGCAGTACTTC.

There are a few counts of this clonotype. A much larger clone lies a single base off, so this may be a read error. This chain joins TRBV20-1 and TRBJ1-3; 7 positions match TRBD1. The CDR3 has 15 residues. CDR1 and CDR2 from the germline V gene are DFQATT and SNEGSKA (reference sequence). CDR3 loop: CSASLAGGRGNAIYF. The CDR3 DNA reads TGCAGTGCTAGTCTGGCAGGGGGGAGAGGAAACGCCATATATTTT.

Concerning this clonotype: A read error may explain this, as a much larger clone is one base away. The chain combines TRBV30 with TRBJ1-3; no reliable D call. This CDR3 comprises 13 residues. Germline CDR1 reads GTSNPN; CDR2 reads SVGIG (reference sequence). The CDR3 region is CPWSAGSGNTIYF. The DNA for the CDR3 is TGTCCCTGGAGTGCAGGATCTGGAAACACCATATATTTT.

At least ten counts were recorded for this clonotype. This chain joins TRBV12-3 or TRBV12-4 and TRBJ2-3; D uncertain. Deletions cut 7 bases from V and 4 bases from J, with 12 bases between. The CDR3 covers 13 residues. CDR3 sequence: CASTQSLADTQYF. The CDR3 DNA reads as TGTGCCAGCACCCAAAGCCTAGCAGATACGCAGTATTTT.

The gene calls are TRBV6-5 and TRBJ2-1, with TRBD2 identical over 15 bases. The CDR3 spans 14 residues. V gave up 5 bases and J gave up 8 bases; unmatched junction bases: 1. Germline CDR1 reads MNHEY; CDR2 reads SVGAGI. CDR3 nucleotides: TGTGCCAGCAGTGGGACTAGCGGGAGGTATGAGCAGTTCTTC. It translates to CASSGTSGRYEQFF.

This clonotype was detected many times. The CDR3 bases are TGTGCCAGCAGCTTATTAAGGGGGCAGCTGATACCGGGAAACACCATATATTTT. Its protein is CASSLLRGQLIPGNTIYF. The rearrangement links TRBV7-8 to TRBJ1-3; TRBD1 matches 7 bases. With V trimmed by 2 bases and J by 4 bases, 14 bases remained unmatched. CDR1 is SGHVS, CDR2 FQNEAQ, per germline. There are 18 residues in the CDR3.

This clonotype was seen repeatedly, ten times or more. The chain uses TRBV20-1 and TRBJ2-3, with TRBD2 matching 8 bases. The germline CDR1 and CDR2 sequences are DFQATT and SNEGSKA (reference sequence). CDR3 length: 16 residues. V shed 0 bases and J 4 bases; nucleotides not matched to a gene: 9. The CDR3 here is CSARDRAGGGPDTQYF. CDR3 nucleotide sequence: TGCAGTGCTAGAGATCGGGCGGGAGGCGGTCCAGATACGCAGTATTTT.

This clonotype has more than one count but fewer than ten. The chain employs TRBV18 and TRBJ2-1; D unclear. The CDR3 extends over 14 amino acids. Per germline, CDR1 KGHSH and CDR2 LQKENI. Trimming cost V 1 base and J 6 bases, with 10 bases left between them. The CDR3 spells CASSPQGLGNEQFF. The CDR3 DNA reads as TGTGCCAGCTCACCACAGGGTCTAGGCAATGAGCAGTTCTTC.

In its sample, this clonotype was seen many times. The CDR3 region is CASKGSGRKGPRYNEQFF. The CDR3 region has the DNA TGTGCCAGCAAGGGTAGCGGGAGAAAGGGGCCACGTTACAATGAGCAGTTCTTC. The chain links TRBV2 to TRBJ2-1; 9 bases are a match to TRBD2. This CDR3 has 18 residues. In germline, CDR1 is SNHLY, CDR2 FYNNEI. With V trimmed by 7 bases and J by 4 bases, 17 bases remained unmatched.

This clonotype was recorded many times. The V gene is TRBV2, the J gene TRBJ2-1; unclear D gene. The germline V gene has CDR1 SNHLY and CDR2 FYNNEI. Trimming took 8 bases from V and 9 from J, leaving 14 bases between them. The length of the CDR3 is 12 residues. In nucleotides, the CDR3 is TGTGCCAGCCACCCCCTTCCTGGTGAGCAGTTCTTC. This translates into CASHPLPGEQFF.

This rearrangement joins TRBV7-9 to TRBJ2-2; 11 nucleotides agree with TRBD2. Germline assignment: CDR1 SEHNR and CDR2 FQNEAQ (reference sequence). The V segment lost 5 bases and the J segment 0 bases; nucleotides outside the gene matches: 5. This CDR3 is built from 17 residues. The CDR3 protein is CASSPVSGRANTGELFF. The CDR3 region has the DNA TGTGCCAGCAGCCCCGTTAGCGGGAGGGCGAACACCGGGGAGCTGTTTTTT.

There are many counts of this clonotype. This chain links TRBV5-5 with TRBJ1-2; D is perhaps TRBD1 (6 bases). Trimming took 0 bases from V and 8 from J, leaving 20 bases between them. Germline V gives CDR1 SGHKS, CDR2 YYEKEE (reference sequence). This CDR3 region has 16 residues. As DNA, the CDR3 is TGTGCCAGCAGCTTGGCCGGGGAGGGGGGTGATCTGGGCTACACCTTC. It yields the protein CASSLAGEGGDLGYTF.

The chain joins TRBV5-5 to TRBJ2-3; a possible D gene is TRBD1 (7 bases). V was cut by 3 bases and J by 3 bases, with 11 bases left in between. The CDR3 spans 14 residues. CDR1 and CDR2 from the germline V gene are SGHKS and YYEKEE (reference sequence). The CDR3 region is CASSSGGSTDTQYF. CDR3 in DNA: TGTGCCAGCAGCTCAGGGGGGAGTACAGATACGCAGTATTTT. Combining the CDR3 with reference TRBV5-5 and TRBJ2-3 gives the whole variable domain DAGVTQSPTHLIKTRGQQVTLRCSPISGHKSVSWYQQVLGQGPQFIFQYYEKEERGRGNFPDRFSARQFPNYSSELNVNALLLGDSALYLCASSSGGSTDTQYFGPGTRLTVL.

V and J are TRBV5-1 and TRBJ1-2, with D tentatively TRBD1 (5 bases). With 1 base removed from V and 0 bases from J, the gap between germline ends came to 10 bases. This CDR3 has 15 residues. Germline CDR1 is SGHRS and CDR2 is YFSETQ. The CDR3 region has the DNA TGCGCCAGCAGCTTGAGGGACGGAGCTAACTATGGCTACACCTTC. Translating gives CASSLRDGANYGYTF.

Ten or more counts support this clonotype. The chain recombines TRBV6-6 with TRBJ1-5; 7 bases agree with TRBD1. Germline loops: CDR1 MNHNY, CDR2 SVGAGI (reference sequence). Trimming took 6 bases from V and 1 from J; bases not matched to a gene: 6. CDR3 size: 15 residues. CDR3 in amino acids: CASSLDRDSNQPQHF. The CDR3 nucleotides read TGTGCCAGCAGCCTCGACAGGGACAGCAATCAGCCCCAGCATTTT.

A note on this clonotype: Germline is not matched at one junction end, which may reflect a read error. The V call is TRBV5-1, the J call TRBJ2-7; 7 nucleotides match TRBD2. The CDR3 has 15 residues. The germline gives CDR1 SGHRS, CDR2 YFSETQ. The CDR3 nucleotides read TGCGCCAGCGGCTTGGCCGCGGGAGAGGGCTACGAGCAGTGCTTC. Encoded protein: CASGLAAGEGYEQCF. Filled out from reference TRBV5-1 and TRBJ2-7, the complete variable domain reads KAGVTQTPRYLIKTRGQQVTLSCSPISGHRSVSWYQQTPGQGLQFLFEYFSETQRNKGNFPGRFSGRQFSNSRSEMNVSTLELGDSALYLCASGLAAGEGYEQCFGPGTRLTVT.

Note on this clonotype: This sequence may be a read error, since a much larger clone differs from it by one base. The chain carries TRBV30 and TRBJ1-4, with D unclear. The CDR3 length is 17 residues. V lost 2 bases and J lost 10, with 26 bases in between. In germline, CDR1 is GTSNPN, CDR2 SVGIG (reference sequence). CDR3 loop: CAWSLDGGVKGSGKLFF. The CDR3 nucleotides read TGTGCCTGGAGTTTAGACGGTGGGGTGAAGGGAAGTGGAAAACTGTTTTTT.

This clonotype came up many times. The chain's CDR3 is CASSQAIGSTQYF. In DNA, the CDR3 is TGTGCCAGCAGCCAAGCGATCGGGAGTACGCAGTATTTT. V usage is TRBV3-1 and J usage is TRBJ2-3; TRBD2 might be the D (6 bases). Trimming pared 1 base from V and 8 bases from J, leaving 10 bases between. The germline gives CDR1 LGHDT, CDR2 YNNKEL (reference sequence). CDR3 length: 13 residues.

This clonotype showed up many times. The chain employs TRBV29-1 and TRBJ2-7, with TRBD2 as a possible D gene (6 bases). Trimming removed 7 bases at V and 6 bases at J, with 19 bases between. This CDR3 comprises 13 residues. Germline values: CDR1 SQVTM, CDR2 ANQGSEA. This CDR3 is CSARRTGEAEQYF. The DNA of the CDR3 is TGCAGCGCCCGAAGGACGGGAGAAGCCGAGCAGTACTTC.

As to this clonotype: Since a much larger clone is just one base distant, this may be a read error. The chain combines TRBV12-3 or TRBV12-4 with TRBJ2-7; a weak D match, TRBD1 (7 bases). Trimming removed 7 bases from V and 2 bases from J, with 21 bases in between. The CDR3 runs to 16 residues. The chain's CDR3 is CASTSSSGGHPYEQYF. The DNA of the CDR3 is TGTGCCAGCACCAGCAGTTCAGGGGGGCACCCCTACGAGCAGTACTTC.

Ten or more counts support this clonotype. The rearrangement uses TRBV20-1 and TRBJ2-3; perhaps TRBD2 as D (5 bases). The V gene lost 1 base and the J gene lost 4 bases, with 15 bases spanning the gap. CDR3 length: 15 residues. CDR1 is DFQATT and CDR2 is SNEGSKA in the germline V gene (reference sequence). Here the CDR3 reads CSARVPGLRADTQYF. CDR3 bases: TGCAGTGCTAGAGTGCCGGGGTTGCGCGCAGATACGCAGTATTTT.

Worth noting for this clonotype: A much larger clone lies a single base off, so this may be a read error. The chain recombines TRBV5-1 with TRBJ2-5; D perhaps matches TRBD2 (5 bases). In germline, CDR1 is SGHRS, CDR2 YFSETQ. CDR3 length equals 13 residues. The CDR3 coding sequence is TGCGCCAGCAGCGGACTGTACCAAGAGACCCGGTACTTC. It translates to CASSGLYQETRYF.